The 18 T cell receptor beta chains below come from one sample, sequenced in a study of healthy donors' naive CD4 and CD8 T cells. Starting from approximately 500 ng of total RNA, TCR libraries were made with linear amplification. TCRdb analysed the reads with MiXCR anew, one entry per CDR3 protein. Here the sample spans some 190,000 distinct CDR3 sequences, about 74% being singletons. Sequencing used naive CD4+ and CD8+ T cells sorted from blood, pooled from several donors. The receptors were sampled from a pool of human donors in good health; the sample pools cells from several healthy donors.

The table lists this clonotype with a count of one. The rearrangement uses TRBV6-5 and TRBJ2-5; 9 nucleotides align to TRBD2. Germline-derived CDR1 and CDR2 are MNHEY and SVGAGI. V was clipped by 9 bases and J by 2 bases; unmatched bases: 4. The CDR3 covers 13 residues. For the CDR3, the DNA is TGTGCCAGTAGCGGGGGACCTCAAGAGACCCAGTACTTC. Protein sequence: CASSGGPQETQYF.

This clonotype has just a few counts. V is TRBV4-3 and J is TRBJ2-7; possibly TRBD1 or TRBD2 for D (7 bases each). Trimming removed 0 bases from V and 3 bases from J, with 15 bases in between. Germline V CDR1 and CDR2: LGHNA, YSLEER. The CDR3 has 16 residues. The CDR3 bases are TGCGCCAGCAGCCAAGATCTGGGAGGGGGCAACTACGAGCAGTACTTC. This translates into CASSQDLGGGNYEQYF.

The gene calls are TRBV11-2 and TRBJ2-2; 11 bases align to TRBD1. The CDR3 runs to 17 residues. Germline loops: CDR1 SGHAT, CDR2 FQNNGV. The V gene end was trimmed by 4 bases and the J gene end by 3 bases; junction bases not matched to a gene: 7. The CDR3 protein is CASSSLDRGLYTGELFF. The CDR3 DNA reads TGTGCCAGCAGCTCACTGGACAGGGGGCTATACACCGGGGAGCTGTTTTTT. Complete variable domain (other parts from reference TRBV11-2 and TRBJ2-2): EAGVAQSPRYKIIEKRQSVAFWCNPISGHATLYWYQQILGQGPKLLIQFQNNGVVDDSQLPKDRFSAERLKGVDSTLKIQPAKLEDSAVYLCASSSLDRGLYTGELFFGEGSRLTVL.

The chain employs TRBV18 and TRBJ2-1; D possibly corresponds to TRBD1 (6 bases). The CDR3 runs 15 residues. V lost 6 bases and J lost 4, with 16 bases in between. The germline V gene encodes CDR1 KGHSH and CDR2 LQKENI. This CDR3 is CASSGIGRGYNEQFF. CDR3 DNA: TGTGCCAGCTCGGGGATAGGCAGGGGTTACAATGAGCAGTTCTTC.

In this sample, this clonotype turned up once. This chain uses TRBV29-1 with TRBJ1-3; 7 nucleotides agree with TRBD1. Trimming cost V 7 bases and J 2 bases; bases outside gene matches: 8. This CDR3 comprises 14 residues. Germline V CDR1 and CDR2: SQVTM, ANQGSEA. CDR3 sequence reads: CSAGEGTAGNTIYF. The CDR3 region has the DNA TGCAGCGCCGGGGAGGGGACAGCTGGAAACACCATATATTTT.

Worth noting for this clonotype: Germline and junction disagree at one end, which may indicate a read error. The rearrangement joins TRBV6-5 to TRBJ2-7, with D uncertain. There are 16 residues in the CDR3. Germline assignment: CDR1 MNHEY and CDR2 SVGAGI. CDR3 loop: CASSYSSVSTFYEQCF. CDR3 DNA sequence: TGTGCCAGCAGTTACTCGAGTGTCTCCACCTTCTACGAGCAGTGCTTC.

The V call is TRBV6-2 or TRBV6-3, the J call TRBJ2-3; D call uncertain. In germline, CDR1 is MNHEY, CDR2 SVGEGT. CDR3 length: 12 amino acids. Trimming removed 5 bases at V and 12 bases at J, with 15 bases between. CDR3 sequence: CASSKGRTPQYF. CDR3 DNA: TGTGCCAGCAGTAAAGGACGGACCCCCCAGTATTTT.

CDR3 bases: TGCAGCGTTGAACCTACAGGGACTCACTATGGCTACACCTTC. Protein product: CSVEPTGTHYGYTF. The J gene is TRBJ1-2, the V gene TRBV29-1; possible D gene TRBD1, 6 bases. This CDR3 contains 14 residues. The ends were cut back, 2 bases at V and 3 bases at J, with 13 bases in the middle. Germline values: CDR1 SQVTM, CDR2 ANQGSEA.

The chain is built from TRBV5-4 and TRBJ2-2, with 11 positions matching TRBD2. V shed 4 bases, J shed 2 bases, and the junction held 4 bases outside the gene matches. This CDR3 is 16 amino acids long. Germline CDR1 is SGHNT and CDR2 is YYREEE (reference sequence). The DNA for the CDR3 is TGTGCCAGCAGCCCCGGACTAGCGGGTAACACCGGGGAGCTGTTTTTT. This codes for CASSPGLAGNTGELFF.

This chain uses TRBV7-6 with TRBJ1-5; D perhaps matches TRBD1 (5 bases). CDR1 and CDR2 from the germline V gene are SGHVS and FNYEAQ. This CDR3 has 13 residues. Trimming pared 5 bases from V and 4 bases from J, leaving 9 bases between. CDR3 residues: CASSMGPNQPQHF. DNA for the CDR3: TGTGCCAGCAGCATGGGACCTAATCAGCCCCAGCATTTT.

The genes are TRBV7-2 and TRBJ2-1, with D tentatively TRBD2 (5 bases). CDR3 size: 17 residues. CDR1 SGHTA and CDR2 FQGNSA come from the germline V gene. Between the trimmed V and J ends, which lost 1 base and 4 bases, there was a span of 17 bases. The CDR3, as DNA: TGTGCCAGCAGCTTAGAAGGCGGGTATCTGTCGTACAATGAGCAGTTCTTC. Amino acid sequence: CASSLEGGYLSYNEQFF.

This rearrangement joins TRBV19 to TRBJ2-7, with D perhaps TRBD2 (6 bases). V lost 6 bases and J lost 3, with 18 bases in between. Germline lookup yields CDR1 LNHDA and CDR2 SQIVND (reference sequence). The CDR3 is 15 amino acids. The CDR3 coding sequence is TGTGCCAGTAGCTCCACGCCGGCGGGGCTCTACGAGCAGTACTTC. The encoded protein is CASSSTPAGLYEQYF. Variable domain in full (rest from reference TRBV19 and TRBJ2-7): DGGITQSPKYLFRKEGQNVTLSCEQNLNHDAMYWYRQDPGQGLRLIYYSQIVNDFQKGDIAEGYSVSREKKESFPLTVTSAQKNPTAFYLCASSSTPAGLYEQYFGPGTRLTVT.

The chain recombines TRBV6-2 or TRBV6-3 with TRBJ1-5; D unclear. V was clipped by 0 bases and J by 4 bases, with 7 bases between them. The CDR3 covers 14 residues. The V gene's germline CDR1 is MNHEY and CDR2 SVGEGT. The CDR3 nucleotides read TGTGCCAGCAGTTACTCAGGAGGTAATCAGCCCCAGCATTTT. Translating gives CASSYSGGNQPQHF.

The V call is TRBV6-5, the J call TRBJ2-7; D unclear. The V gene's germline CDR1 is MNHEY and CDR2 SVGAGI. The CDR3 is made up of 14 amino acids. Trimming took off 2 bases at V and 4 bases at J, with 12 bases between the two ends. CDR3 DNA sequence: TGTGCCAGCAGTTACGGCCCAGTAGGGTACGAGCAGTACTTC. It specifies CASSYGPVGYEQYF.

The chain links TRBV19 to TRBJ1-1; D perhaps matches TRBD1 (5 bases). V lost 5 bases to trimming and J lost 6 bases, with 10 bases between them. From germline, CDR1 is LNHDA and CDR2 SQIVND (reference sequence). The CDR3 contains 12 residues. The CDR3 DNA reads as TGTGCCAGTAGTGGGGGGAGCGCTGAAGCTTTCTTT. This gives the protein CASSGGSAEAFF.

The CDR3: CASNPSGRGIDTQYF. As DNA, the CDR3 is TGTGCCAGCAACCCCTCAGGACGGGGTATTGATACGCAGTATTTT. This chain joins TRBV6-5 and TRBJ2-3; tentatively, D is TRBD2 (5 bases). V lost 7 bases, J lost 6 bases, and 20 bases lay in between. There are 15 residues in the CDR3. Looked up from germline, CDR1 is MNHEY and CDR2 is SVGAGI.

The rearrangement uses TRBV29-1 and TRBJ1-1; no clear D gene. This CDR3 has 13 amino acids. Germline CDR1 reads SQVTM; CDR2 reads ANQGSEA. Trimming pared 4 bases from V and 0 bases from J, leaving 9 bases between. CDR3 sequence reads: CSVVRKMNTEAFF. The CDR3 nucleotides read TGCAGCGTTGTACGGAAGATGAACACTGAAGCTTTCTTT.

DNA of the CDR3: TGCAGCGCCATCCGGGACAGGGCGGGGACCGGGGAGCTGTTTTTT. It is translated as CSAIRDRAGTGELFF. The V gene is TRBV29-1, the J gene TRBJ2-2, with TRBD1 matching over 9 bases. The germline V gene encodes CDR1 SQVTM and CDR2 ANQGSEA. The CDR3 runs to 15 residues. The trim removed 7 bases at V and 5 bases at J, leaving 11 bases unmatched.